This T cell receptor (beta chain) came from a study of OX40 agonist ivuxolimab in advanced cancers. The wider study: Those treated in dose escalation had hepatocellular carcinoma, melanoma, renal cell cancer or head and neck cancer. Findings of the study overall: Partly responding patients at 0.1-3.0 mg/kg showed some of the smallest clonal expansion.

Sequenced by immunoSEQ multiplex PCR; TCRdb stores in-frame clones only, minus some. The sample has more than 15,000 clones, roughly 90% seen once. Concerning this clone: Its antigen is as yet unknown.

The CDR3 has 14 amino acids. The J segment lost 8 bases and the V segment lost 8 bases, leaving 11 bases of the junction unmatched. Germline loops: CDR1 MNHEY, CDR2 SMNVEV (reference sequence). Here the sequenced sample was CD4+ or CD8+ T cells sorted from blood, taken in a trial of the OX40 agonist ivuxolimab. This chain connects TRBV27 to TRBJ1-4; 7 nucleotides match TRBD1. The receptor comes from an adult with an advanced solid tumor such as melanoma, head and neck, liver or kidney cancer. The CDR3 nucleotides are TGTGCCAGCTCGTCTGGGGACAGCGGAGAAAAACTGTTTTTT. It yields the protein CASSSGDSGEKLFF.